This TCR beta chain was observed in a study of graft-versus-host responses after intestinal transplantation. Across the whole study: Each recipient received anti-thymocyte globulin induction, then tacrolimus and steroids for around 3 years. Study results and caveats: There were GvH clones found in recipient marrow, and some of them appeared first in ileum or blood. Maximum circulating GvH clone levels tracked with early post-transplant HvG decreases. Some patients had graft-donor T cell macrochimerism. In their allografts, the ratios of graft-versus-host to host-versus-graft T cell clones were high.

Assay: immunoSEQ multiplex PCR; the TCRdb copy retains only in-frame clones and omits some. This table has about 120,000 clones, about nine tenths appearing once. About this clone itself: Its antigen is still unknown.

The input for sequencing was unstimulated CD4+ T cells sorted from spleen or lymph node cells, taken before intestinal transplant. The TCR was taken from a human donor who received an intestinal transplant.

CDR3 DNA sequence: TGTGCCAGCAGCTTAAGTCAGGGAGGGACCGGGGAGCTGTTTTTT. Protein sequence: CASSLSQGGTGELFF. The chain joins TRBV7-6 to TRBJ2-2, with TRBD2 matching 7 bases. After removal of 2 bases from V and 5 bases from J, the junction contained 5 bases not matched to a gene. The CDR3 loop spans 15 amino acids. CDR1 and CDR2 (germline): SGHVS, FNYEAQ.